This entry features one T cell receptor (beta chain) sequence. The antigen is unknown. The data originate from a study of T-cell memory formation after mild COVID-19. Study-level results: The authors left the SARS-CoV-2 specificity of second-wave clones peaking on day 37 unconfirmed. Some clones that responded turned up in pre-infection memory, which suggests that cross-reactive memory joined in.

CDR1 and CDR2 (germline): SGHAT, FQNNGV. V was cut by 7 bases and J by 2 bases, with 19 bases left in between. The CDR3 is 16 residues long. 5'RACE, which relied on constant-segment primers, yielded TCR alpha and TCR beta cDNA libraries carrying sample barcodes and UMIs. TCRdb ran MiXCR on the 5' RACE reads and lists one entry per CDR3 protein. The table includes 250,000 to 400,000 distinct CDR3 sequences, 14% detected once. This chain connects TRBV11-2 to TRBJ2-3; perhaps TRBD1 as D (6 bases). The sequence was obtained from a young man who had mild COVID-19 (a few samples of this study predate the infection). Cell type and time point are not known. The sequencing sample was made of PBMCs or a T cell subset sorted from them (not recorded which). This chain's CDR3 is CASTTWGRGNTDTQYF. The CDR3 DNA reads as TGTGCCAGCACCACCTGGGGCAGGGGAAACACAGATACGCAGTATTTT.